This TCR beta chain was identified in a study of shared clonotypes between healthy human individuals. V was shortened by 2 bases and J by 2 bases, with 11 bases between the two germline ends. The CDR3 is made up of 15 amino acids. Germline values: CDR1 SNHLY, CDR2 FYNNEI. Every donor, a Caucasian adult, lived in Nashville, Tennessee. Sequencing was performed with immunoSEQ multiplex PCR; in TCRdb, only in-frame clones are kept and a portion is missing. The sample carries about 1 million clones, under 80% recorded once. As concerns this clone: Its antigen is as yet unknown.

Study conclusions and caveats: Naive CD4 clonotype sharing across a few donors was approximately 5%.

The TCR was taken from a young man in good health. The sample consisted of memory CD4+ T cells sorted from blood. Subset noted: CD45RA-negative fraction. The chain has TRBV2 and TRBJ2-3, with TRBD2 as a possible D gene (6 bases). The CDR3 nucleotides are TGTGCCAGCAGTGAACCGACTAGGAACACAGATACGCAGTATTTT. It codes for CASSEPTRNTDTQYF.